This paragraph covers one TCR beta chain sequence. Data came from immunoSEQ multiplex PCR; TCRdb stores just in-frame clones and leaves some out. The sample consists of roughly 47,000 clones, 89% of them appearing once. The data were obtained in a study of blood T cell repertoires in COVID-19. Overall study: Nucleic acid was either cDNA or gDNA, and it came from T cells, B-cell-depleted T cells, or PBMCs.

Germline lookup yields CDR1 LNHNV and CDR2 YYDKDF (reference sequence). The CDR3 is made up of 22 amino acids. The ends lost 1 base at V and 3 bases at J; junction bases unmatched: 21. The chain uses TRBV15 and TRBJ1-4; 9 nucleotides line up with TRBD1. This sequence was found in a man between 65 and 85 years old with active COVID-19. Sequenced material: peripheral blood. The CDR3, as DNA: TGTGCCACCAGCAGAGGGGAGCCCACGGGTGGGGACAGGGTTCCGTCTAATGAAAAACTGTTTTTT. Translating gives CATSRGEPTGGDRVPSNEKLFF.